Reported below is one TCR beta chain. Just one base apart from a much larger clone, this may be a read error. Time point in this sample: persistent/refractory GD, antithyroid drugs over 5 years with positive TRAb. Making the TCR library involved RNA that had been extracted from PBMCs. The CDR3 length is 13 residues. Germline lookup yields CDR1 SGHAT and CDR2 FQNNGV. This entry belongs to a study of regulatory T cells in long-lasting Graves disease. Arm-PCR of CDR3 regions with iRepertoire HTBI primers generated TCR beta libraries. Using its own MiXCR run on the multiplex PCR reads, TCRdb lists one record per CDR3 protein. Among about 660,000 distinct CDR3 sequences listed, 25% to 30% were seen once.

The sample was peripheral blood mononuclear cells (PBMCs), taken when the disease was refractory, from a patient treated with antithyroid drugs. V and J are TRBV11-2 and TRBJ2-7; 7 bases match TRBD1. This TCR was recovered from a female donor with Graves disease. The CDR3 protein is CAGSRTGVGEQYF. The CDR3, as DNA: TGTGCCGGCAGCCGTACAGGGGTGGGGGAGCAGTACTTC.